The sequence of this TCR beta chain was determined in a study of a mutant IDH1 vaccine in newly diagnosed glioma. Whole-study context: Those enrolled had earlier been treated with radiotherapy, temozolomide, or both, mostly both.

Germline assignment: CDR1 SGHTA and CDR2 FQGTGA. Trimming cost V 4 bases and J 1 base, with 7 bases left between them. The CDR3 is 13 amino acids. Clones were sequenced by immunoSEQ multiplex PCR, and TCRdb holds only the in-frame ones, with some missing. The sample records tens of thousands of clones, 80% to 85% being singletons. Stated time point: week 23, last vaccination. In every dose of vaccine, 300 ug of mutant IDH1 20-mer peptide was given alongside topical imiquimod. Tumors from donors were new WHO grade 3 or 4 IDH1-mutant astrocytomas with ATRX loss. This clone has just a few counts. What it binds is not known.

The receptor was derived from a woman between 40 and 50 years old with glioma. Some clones in this sample may be carry-over from other donors' samples. The source was PBMCs, collected from a glioma patient whose treatment included an IDH1 peptide vaccine. The chain joins TRBV7-3 to TRBJ1-1, with no clear D. The CDR3 protein is CASSSQSNTEAFF. The CDR3, as DNA: TGTGCCAGCAGCTCCCAGTCGAACACTGAAGCTTTCTTT.